The 18 T cell receptor beta chains in this list originate from one sample, sequenced in a study of blood T cell repertoires in COVID-19. Sequenced by immunoSEQ multiplex PCR; TCRdb stores in-frame clones only, minus some. Of roughly 350,000 clones listed, around 87% are singletons. The source material was peripheral blood. The receptors were sampled from a woman between 50 and 59 years old with active or convalescent COVID-19.

This chain joins TRBV10-3 and TRBJ1-3; D is possibly TRBD1 (5 bases). CDR3 length equals 15 residues. With 2 bases removed from V and 0 bases from J, the gap between germline ends came to 8 bases. The germline CDR1 and CDR2 sequences are ENHRY and SYGVKD. The CDR3 loop reads CAISEGQHSGNTIYF. In nucleotides, the CDR3 is TGTGCCATCAGTGAGGGACAACACTCTGGAAACACCATATATTTT.

The chain couples TRBV30 to TRBJ2-5; D ambiguous. Germline V CDR1 and CDR2: GTSNPN, SVGIG (reference sequence). Trimming left V 1 base short and J 7 bases short, with 10 bases between. The CDR3 contains 12 residues. The CDR3, as DNA: TGTGCCTGGAGTGAAAGACTTCGGACCCAGTACTTC. Its protein is CAWSERLRTQYF.

The V and J genes are TRBV4-2 and TRBJ1-1, with D perhaps TRBD1 (6 bases). Trimming removed 4 bases from V and 3 bases from J, with 9 bases in between. CDR3 length equals 13 residues. Germline CDR1 and CDR2: LGHNA and YNFKEQ. The CDR3 nucleotides are TGTGCCAGCAGCCTACCAGGGGACACTGAAGCTTTCTTT. This sequence encodes CASSLPGDTEAFF.

Worth noting for this clone: Relative to the germline gene, one junction end is altered; a read error may explain this. This chain joins TRBV7-9 and TRBJ1-4, with TRBD1 identical over 7 bases. Germline V gene data show CDR1 as SEHNR and CDR2 as FQNEAQ (reference sequence). The CDR3 spans 11 residues. The CDR3 DNA follows: TGTGCCAGCAGCTCTGGACAGGAAAGAATTTTT. This gives the protein CASSSGQERIF.

The rearrangement links TRBV12-3 or TRBV12-4 to TRBJ2-3; D unresolved. The CDR3 consists of 12 residues. Trimming took 5 bases from V and 6 from J, leaving 9 bases between them. CDR3: CASSPTEDTQYF. CDR3 sequence (DNA): TGTGCCAGCAGTCCCACAGAGGATACGCAGTATTTT.

This sequence joins TRBV6-5 and TRBJ1-2, with TRBD1 matching 9 bases. The CDR3 spans 12 residues. J was trimmed by 7 bases and V by 10 bases; bases with no gene match: 7. Germline V lookup: CDR1 MNHEY, CDR2 SVGAGI. This CDR3 reads CATIPDRGGYTF. In DNA form, the CDR3 reads TGTGCCACCATCCCGGACAGGGGTGGCTACACCTTC.

This chain links TRBV7-9 with TRBJ2-5, with unresolved D. V dropped 1 base and J dropped 4 bases, with 4 bases sitting between them. CDR1 SEHNR and CDR2 FQNEAQ come from the germline V gene (reference sequence). CDR3 size: 12 residues. The CDR3 nucleotides read TGTGCCAGCAGCTTAGGTAGAGAGACCCAGTACTTC. It yields the protein CASSLGRETQYF.

V usage is TRBV7-8 and J usage is TRBJ2-2, with D possibly being TRBD1 (6 bases). Germline V lookup: CDR1 SGHVS, CDR2 FQNEAQ. Trimming took 6 bases from V and 9 from J, leaving 17 bases between them. The CDR3 is 14 amino acids. The CDR3 is CASSPGQTARELFF. DNA of the CDR3: TGTGCCAGCAGTCCTGGACAGACTGCACGGGAGCTGTTTTTT.

The chain is built from TRBV29-1 and TRBJ2-7; the D gene is possibly TRBD1 (6 bases). CDR3 length: 13 residues. From germline, CDR1 is SQVTM and CDR2 ANQGSEA. With 4 bases removed from V and 2 bases from J, the gap between germline ends came to 12 bases. In DNA, the CDR3 is TGCAGCGTTGGACCGGGACACCCCTACGAGCAGTACTTC. Translation gives CSVGPGHPYEQYF.

V gene TRBV6-5 combines with J gene TRBJ2-2; 7 positions agree with TRBD1. The CDR3 runs 11 residues. The trim removed 9 bases at V and 6 bases at J, leaving 1 base unmatched. CDR1 and CDR2 from the germline V gene are MNHEY and SVGAGI. CDR3 DNA sequence: TGTGCCAGTGACAGGGCCGGGGAGCTGTTTTTT. Protein: CASDRAGELFF.

This clone was detected once. The chain uses TRBV5-1 and TRBJ1-1, with no clear D. Looked up from germline, CDR1 is SGHRS and CDR2 is YFSETQ. V was pared by 8 bases and J by 3 bases, with 14 bases between. This CDR3 spans 13 amino acids. DNA of the CDR3: TGCGCCAGTCAGCCGACACCGCACACTGAAGCTTTCTTT. Translated: CASQPTPHTEAFF.

The gene calls are TRBV7-2 and TRBJ1-2; D is uncertain. CDR1 and CDR2 (germline): SGHTA, FQGNSA. Trimming pared 6 bases from V and 4 bases from J, leaving 12 bases between. The length of the CDR3 is 13 residues. The CDR3 DNA is TGTGCCAGCAGTGTCACAGCGGCCTATGGCTACACCTTC. Its translation: CASSVTAAYGYTF.

The chain uses TRBV7-2 and TRBJ2-7; 8 positions match TRBD1. The V and J ends lost 0 bases and 3 bases, in that order; junction bases with no gene match: 7. This CDR3 contains 16 residues. Germline V CDR1 and CDR2: SGHTA, FQGNSA. CDR3 coding DNA: TGTGCCAGCAGCTTAGCGTGGACAGGGATTCGCTACGAGCAGTACTTC. Its protein is CASSLAWTGIRYEQYF.

The chain recombines TRBV3-1 (or the pseudogene TRBV3-2) with TRBJ2-7; 7 bases agree with TRBD1. The CDR3 is made up of 15 amino acids. Germline V CDR1 and CDR2: LGHDT, YNNKEL (reference sequence). Germline trimming cut 1 base from V and 6 bases from J; bases unmatched to any gene: 9. CDR3 nucleotide sequence: TGTGCCAGCAGCCAAGTAGGGGGCTGGTCGAGCGAGCAGTACTTC. It specifies CASSQVGGWSSEQYF.

This chain uses TRBV2 with TRBJ2-7; TRBD1 matches at 7 bases. The CDR3 length is 15 residues. Looked up from germline, CDR1 is SNHLY and CDR2 is FYNNEI. V was clipped by 6 bases and J by 0 bases; unmatched bases: 8. DNA for the CDR3: TGTGCCAGCAGCCCTCGGACAGGCAGCTCCTACGAGCAGTACTTC. Its translation is CASSPRTGSSYEQYF.

The rearrangement uses TRBV14 and TRBJ1-2; tentative D call: TRBD1 (5 bases). The CDR3 runs to 16 residues. Germline V lookup: CDR1 SGHDN, CDR2 FVKESK. V gave up 1 base and J gave up 2 bases, with 14 bases separating them. The CDR3, as DNA: TGTGCCAGCAGCCAAGGATCCTGGGGCCGGAACTATGGCTACACCTTC. This codes for CASSQGSWGRNYGYTF.

This clone was observed a single time. V gene TRBV24-1 combines with J gene TRBJ2-2, with 8 bases aligning to TRBD2. The CDR3 extends over 15 amino acids. Per germline, CDR1 KGHDR and CDR2 SFDVKD. Trimming cost V 6 bases and J 6 bases; bases outside gene matches: 8. In DNA form, the CDR3 reads TGTGCCACCAGTAGGTCGGGAGGGCCCCCCGGGGAGCTGTTTTTT. Encoded protein: CATSRSGGPPGELFF.

The J gene is TRBJ1-1, the V gene TRBV5-1; D gene uncertain. Germline assignment: CDR1 SGHRS and CDR2 YFSETQ. The ends were cut back, 2 bases at V and 1 base at J, with 12 bases in the middle. The CDR3 covers 15 residues. The chain's CDR3 is CASSLNVQPNTEAFF. The CDR3 DNA follows: TGCGCCAGCAGCTTAAATGTACAACCGAACACTGAAGCTTTCTTT. Variable domain in full (rest from reference TRBV5-1 and TRBJ1-1): KAGVTQTPRYLIKTRGQQVTLSCSPISGHRSVSWYQQTPGQGLQFLFEYFSETQRNKGNFPGRFSGRQFSNSRSEMNVSTLELGDSALYLCASSLNVQPNTEAFFGQGTRLTVV.